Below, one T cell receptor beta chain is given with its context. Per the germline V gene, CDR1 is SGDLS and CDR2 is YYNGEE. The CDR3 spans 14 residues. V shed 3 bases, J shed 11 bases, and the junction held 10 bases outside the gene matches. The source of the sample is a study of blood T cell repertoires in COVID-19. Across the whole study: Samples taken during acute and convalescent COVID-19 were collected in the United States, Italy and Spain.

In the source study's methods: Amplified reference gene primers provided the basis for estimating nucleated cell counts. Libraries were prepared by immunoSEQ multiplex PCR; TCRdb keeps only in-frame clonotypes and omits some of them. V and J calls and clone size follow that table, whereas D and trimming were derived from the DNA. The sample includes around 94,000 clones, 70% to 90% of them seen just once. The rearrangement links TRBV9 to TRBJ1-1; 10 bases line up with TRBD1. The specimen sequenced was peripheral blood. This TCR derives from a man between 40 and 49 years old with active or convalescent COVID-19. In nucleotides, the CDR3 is TGTGCCAGCAGCGCCCACGGGACAGGGGAATTTGCTTTCTTT. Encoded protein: CASSAHGTGEFAFF.